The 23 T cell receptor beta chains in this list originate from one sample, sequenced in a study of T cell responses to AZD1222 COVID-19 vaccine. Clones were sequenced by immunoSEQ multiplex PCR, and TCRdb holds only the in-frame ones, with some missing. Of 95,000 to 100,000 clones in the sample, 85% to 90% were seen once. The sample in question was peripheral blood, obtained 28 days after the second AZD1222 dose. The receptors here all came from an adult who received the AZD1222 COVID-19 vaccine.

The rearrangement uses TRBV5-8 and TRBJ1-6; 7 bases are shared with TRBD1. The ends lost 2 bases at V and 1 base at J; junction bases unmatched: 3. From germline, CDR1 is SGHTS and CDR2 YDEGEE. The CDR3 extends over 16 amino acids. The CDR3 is CASSLNRGSYNSPLHF. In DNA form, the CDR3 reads TGTGCCAGCAGCTTAAACAGGGGTTCCTATAATTCACCCCTCCACTTT.

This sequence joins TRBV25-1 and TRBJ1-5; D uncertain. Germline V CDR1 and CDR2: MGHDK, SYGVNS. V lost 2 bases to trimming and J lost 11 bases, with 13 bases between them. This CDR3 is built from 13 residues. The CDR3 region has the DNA TGTGCCAGCAGTGAAAAGGGCACCCTGGCCCAGCATTTT. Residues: CASSEKGTLAQHF.

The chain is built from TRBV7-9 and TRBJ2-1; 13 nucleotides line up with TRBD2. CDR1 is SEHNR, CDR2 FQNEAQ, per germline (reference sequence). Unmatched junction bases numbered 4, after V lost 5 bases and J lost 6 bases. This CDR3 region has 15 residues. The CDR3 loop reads CASSRGLAGINEQFF. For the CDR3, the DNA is TGTGCCAGCAGCAGGGGACTAGCGGGGATCAATGAGCAGTTCTTC.

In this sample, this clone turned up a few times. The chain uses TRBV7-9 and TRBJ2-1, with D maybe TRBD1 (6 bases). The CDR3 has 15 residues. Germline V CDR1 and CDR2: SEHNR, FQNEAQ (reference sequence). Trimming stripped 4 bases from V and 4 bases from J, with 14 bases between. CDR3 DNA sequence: TGTGCCAGCAGCTCTGTACCAAGGGGGTACAATGAGCAGTTCTTC. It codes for CASSSVPRGYNEQFF.

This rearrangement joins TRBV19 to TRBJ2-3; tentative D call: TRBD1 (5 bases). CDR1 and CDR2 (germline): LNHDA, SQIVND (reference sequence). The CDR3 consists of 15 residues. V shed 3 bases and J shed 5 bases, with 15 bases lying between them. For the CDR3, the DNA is TGTGCCAGTAGTATTGGGCAGGGTCTCGGAGATACGCAGTATTTT. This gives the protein CASSIGQGLGDTQYF.

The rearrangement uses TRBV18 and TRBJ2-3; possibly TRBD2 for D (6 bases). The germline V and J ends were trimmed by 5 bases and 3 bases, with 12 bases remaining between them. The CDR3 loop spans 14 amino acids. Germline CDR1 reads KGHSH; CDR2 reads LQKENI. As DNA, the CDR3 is TGTGCCAGCTCATCGGGAGTAGTGACAGATACGCAGTATTTT. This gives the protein CASSSGVVTDTQYF.

CDR3 nucleotides: TGTGCCAGCAGCTTGGAACTAGCAACCTCCTACGAGCAGTACTTC. The encoded protein is CASSLELATSYEQYF. The genes are TRBV5-4 and TRBJ2-7, with a tentative D call TRBD2 (6 bases). The V and J ends lost 0 bases and 0 bases respectively, with 10 bases between them. CDR3 size: 15 residues. Per the germline V gene, CDR1 is SGHNT and CDR2 is YYREEE (reference sequence).

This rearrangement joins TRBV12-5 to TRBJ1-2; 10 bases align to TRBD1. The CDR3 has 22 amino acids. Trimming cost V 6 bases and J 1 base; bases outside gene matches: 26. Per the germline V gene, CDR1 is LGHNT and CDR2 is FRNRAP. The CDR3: CASGRPNKLWGQGLDFNYGYTF. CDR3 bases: TGTGCTAGTGGCCGGCCTAACAAGCTCTGGGGACAGGGGCTCGACTTTAACTATGGCTACACCTTC. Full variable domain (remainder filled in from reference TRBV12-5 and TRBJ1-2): DARVTQTPRHKVTEMGQEVTMRCQPILGHNTVFWYRQTMMQGLELLAYFRNRAPLDDSGMPKDRFSAEMPDATLATLKIQPSEPRDSAVYFCASGRPNKLWGQGLDFNYGYTFGSGTRLTVV.

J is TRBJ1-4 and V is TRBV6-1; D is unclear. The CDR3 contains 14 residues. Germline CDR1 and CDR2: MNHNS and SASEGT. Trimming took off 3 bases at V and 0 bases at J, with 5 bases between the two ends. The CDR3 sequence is CASSDGATNEKLFF. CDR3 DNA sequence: TGTGCCAGCAGTGACGGGGCAACTAATGAAAAACTGTTTTTT.

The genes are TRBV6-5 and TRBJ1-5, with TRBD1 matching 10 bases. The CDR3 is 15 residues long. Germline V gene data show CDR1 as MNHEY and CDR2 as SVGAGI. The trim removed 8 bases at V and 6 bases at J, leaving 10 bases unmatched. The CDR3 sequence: CASFTGTGDAQPQHF. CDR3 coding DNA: TGTGCCAGCTTTACCGGGACAGGGGACGCTCAGCCCCAGCATTTT.

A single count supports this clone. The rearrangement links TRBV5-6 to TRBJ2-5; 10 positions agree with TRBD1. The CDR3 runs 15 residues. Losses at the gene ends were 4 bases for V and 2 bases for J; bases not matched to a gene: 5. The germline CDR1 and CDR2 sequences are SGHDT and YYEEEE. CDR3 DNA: TGTGCCAGCAGCCCGACAGGGGGCTCGCAAGAGACCCAGTACTTC. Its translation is CASSPTGGSQETQYF.

The DNA for the CDR3 is TGTGCCAGCAGCCAAGACGCGGGAGAGACAGATACGCAGTATTTT. Protein: CASSQDAGETDTQYF. The V gene is TRBV3-1 (or the pseudogene TRBV3-2), the J gene TRBJ2-3; 7 bases are a match to TRBD2. Unmatched junction bases numbered 3, after V lost 0 bases and J lost 3 bases. The CDR3 is made up of 15 amino acids. Germline assignment: CDR1 LGHDT and CDR2 YNNKEL (reference sequence).

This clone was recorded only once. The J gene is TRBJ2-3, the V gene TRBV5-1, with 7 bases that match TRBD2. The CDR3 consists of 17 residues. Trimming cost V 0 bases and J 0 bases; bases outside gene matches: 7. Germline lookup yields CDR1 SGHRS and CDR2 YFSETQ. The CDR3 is CASSLDGGRMSTDTQYF. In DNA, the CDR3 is TGCGCCAGCAGCTTGGACGGCGGGAGAATGAGCACAGATACGCAGTATTTT.

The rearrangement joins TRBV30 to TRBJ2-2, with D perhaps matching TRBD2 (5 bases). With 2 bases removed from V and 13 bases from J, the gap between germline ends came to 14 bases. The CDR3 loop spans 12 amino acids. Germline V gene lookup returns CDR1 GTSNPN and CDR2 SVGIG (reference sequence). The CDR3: CAWSPSLAGLFF. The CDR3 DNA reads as TGTGCCTGGAGTCCAAGTCTGGCGGGGCTGTTTTTT.

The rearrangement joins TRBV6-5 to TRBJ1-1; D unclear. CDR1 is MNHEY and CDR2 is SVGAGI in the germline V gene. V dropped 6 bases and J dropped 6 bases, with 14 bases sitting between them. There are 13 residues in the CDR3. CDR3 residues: CASSPGGVPEAFF. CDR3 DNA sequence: TGTGCCAGCAGCCCCGGAGGAGTCCCTGAAGCTTTCTTT.

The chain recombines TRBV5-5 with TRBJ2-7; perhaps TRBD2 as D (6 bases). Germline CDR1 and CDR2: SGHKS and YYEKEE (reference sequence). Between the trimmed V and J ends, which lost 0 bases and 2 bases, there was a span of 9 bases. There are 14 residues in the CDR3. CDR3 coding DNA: TGTGCCAGCAGCTTGGCGGGCGGGACCTACGAGCAGTACTTC. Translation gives CASSLAGGTYEQYF. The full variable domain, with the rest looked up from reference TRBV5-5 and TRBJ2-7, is DAGVTQSPTHLIKTRGQQVTLRCSPISGHKSVSWYQQVLGQGPQFIFQYYEKEERGRGNFPDRFSARQFPNYSSELNVNALLLGDSALYLCASSLAGGTYEQYFGPGTRLTVT.

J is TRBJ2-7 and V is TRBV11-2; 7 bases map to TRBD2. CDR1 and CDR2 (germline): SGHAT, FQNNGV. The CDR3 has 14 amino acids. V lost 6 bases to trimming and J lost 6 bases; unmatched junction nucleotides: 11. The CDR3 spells CASRRAGRDSEQYF. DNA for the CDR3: TGTGCCAGCAGACGAGCGGGACGGGACTCCGAGCAGTACTTC.

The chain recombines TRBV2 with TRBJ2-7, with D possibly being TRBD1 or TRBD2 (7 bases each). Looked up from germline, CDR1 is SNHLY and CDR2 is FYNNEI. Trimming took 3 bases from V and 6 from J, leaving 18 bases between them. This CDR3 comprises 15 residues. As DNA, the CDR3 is TGTGCCAGCAGTGATTCCGGGACAGCGGGGCGCGAGCAGTACTTC. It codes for CASSDSGTAGREQYF.

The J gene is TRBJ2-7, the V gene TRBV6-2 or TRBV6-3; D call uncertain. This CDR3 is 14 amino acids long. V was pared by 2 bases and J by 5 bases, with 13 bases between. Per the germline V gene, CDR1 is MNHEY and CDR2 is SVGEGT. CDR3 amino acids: CASSYVAITNEQYF. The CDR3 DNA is TGTGCCAGCAGTTACGTCGCTATAACCAACGAGCAGTACTTC.

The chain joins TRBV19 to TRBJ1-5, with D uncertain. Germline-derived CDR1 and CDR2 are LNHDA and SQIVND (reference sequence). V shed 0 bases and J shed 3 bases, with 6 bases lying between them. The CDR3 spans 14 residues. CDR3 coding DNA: TGTGCCAGTAGTATAGATCGAGACAATCAGCCCCAGCATTTT. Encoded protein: CASSIDRDNQPQHF.

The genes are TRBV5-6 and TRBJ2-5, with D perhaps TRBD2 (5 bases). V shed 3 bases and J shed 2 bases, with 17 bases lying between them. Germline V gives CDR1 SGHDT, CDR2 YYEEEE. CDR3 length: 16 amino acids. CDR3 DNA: TGTGCCAGCAGCTCCTACGGGGAGTCGTGGCAAGAGACCCAGTACTTC. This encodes CASSSYGESWQETQYF.

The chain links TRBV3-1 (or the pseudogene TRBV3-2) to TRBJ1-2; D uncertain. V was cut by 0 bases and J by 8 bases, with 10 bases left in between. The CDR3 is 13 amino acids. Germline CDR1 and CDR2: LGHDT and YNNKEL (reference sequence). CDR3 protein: CASSQDLGSGYTF. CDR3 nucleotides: TGTGCCAGCAGCCAAGATTTGGGGAGCGGCTACACCTTC.

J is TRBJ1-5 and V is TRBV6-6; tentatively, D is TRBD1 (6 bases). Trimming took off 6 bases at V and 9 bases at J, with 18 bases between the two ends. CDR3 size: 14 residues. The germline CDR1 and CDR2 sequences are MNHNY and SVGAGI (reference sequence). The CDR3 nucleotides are TGTGCCAGCAGCCCTACAGGGATAGGTTGGCCCCAGCATTTT. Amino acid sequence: CASSPTGIGWPQHF.